Detailed here is one T cell receptor beta chain. Its antigen is as yet unknown. Assay: immunoSEQ multiplex PCR; the TCRdb copy retains only in-frame clones and omits some. Among some 130,000 clones, roughly nine tenths were seen once, and the ten largest hold about 0.16%. This entry is derived from a study of graft-versus-host responses after intestinal transplantation. Study overall: Recipients got multivisceral, liver-intestinal, or isolated intestinal transplants. The whole recipient group had anti-thymocyte globulin induction followed by tacrolimus and steroids for two to three years. Study-wide findings and caveats: Allograft graft-versus-host to host-versus-graft clonal ratios ran high in patients with graft-donor T cell macrochimerism. Present in recipient marrow, GvH clones included some that appeared first in ileum or blood.

The sequence derives from a human donor who received an intestinal transplant. This specimen consisted of unstimulated CD4+ T cells sorted from spleen or lymph node cells, obtained before intestinal transplant.

The CDR3 bases are TGTGCCAGCAGCTTATCGACTGGGCAGGGGGAGTACGAGCAGTACTTC. Amino acid sequence: CASSLSTGQGEYEQYF. The chain carries TRBV7-9 and TRBJ2-7; 7 bases are a match to TRBD1. The CDR3 spans 16 residues. V shed 2 bases, J shed 4 bases, and the junction held 11 bases outside the gene matches. Germline-derived CDR1 and CDR2 are SEHNR and FQNEAQ (reference sequence).